The 32 T cell receptor beta chains below were found in one sample sequenced in a study of blood T cell repertoires in COVID-19. TCRdb's copy holds only in-frame clones and misses some; the assay was immunoSEQ multiplex PCR. Of fewer than 350,000 clones listed, approximately 89% are singletons. The sequenced sample consisted of peripheral blood. Every receptor here comes from a woman aged 30 to 39 with COVID-19, enrolled during active disease.

This clone has more than one count but fewer than ten. This chain uses TRBV29-1 with TRBJ1-2; 7 bases line up with TRBD1. Trimming took 7 bases from V and 0 from J; bases not matched to a gene: 5. Looked up from germline, CDR1 is SQVTM and CDR2 is ANQGSEA. This CDR3 region has 13 residues. The CDR3 bases are TGCAGCGCTTGGACAGGCACTAACTATGGCTACACCTTC. Its protein product is CSAWTGTNYGYTF.

This sequence joins TRBV3-1 (or the pseudogene TRBV3-2) and TRBJ1-3; no clear D. V was pared by 0 bases and J by 0 bases, with 3 bases between. The CDR3 runs 14 residues. Germline V gene lookup returns CDR1 LGHDT and CDR2 YNNKEL (reference sequence). The CDR3 region has the DNA TGTGCCAGCAGCCAAGACTACTCTGGAAACACCATATATTTT. It specifies CASSQDYSGNTIYF.

This clone was picked up one time. The rearrangement uses TRBV7-2 and TRBJ2-3; D uncertain. Germline V gene data show CDR1 as SGHTA and CDR2 as FQGNSA. Trimming left V 4 bases short and J 6 bases short, with 8 bases between. The CDR3 totals 12 residues. CDR3 protein: CASSSSRDTQYF. CDR3 DNA sequence: TGTGCCAGCAGCTCCTCTCGGGATACGCAGTATTTT.

The V gene is TRBV7-2, the J gene TRBJ2-5; no reliable D call. This CDR3 spans 13 amino acids. With 5 bases removed from V and 2 bases from J, the gap between germline ends came to 9 bases. Germline CDR1 SGHTA, CDR2 FQGNSA. CDR3 amino acids: CASSQYPQETQYF. CDR3 in DNA: TGTGCCAGCAGCCAGTACCCACAAGAGACCCAGTACTTC.

The chain links TRBV7-8 to TRBJ2-1, with a weak D call TRBD2 (6 bases). Germline assignment: CDR1 SGHVS and CDR2 FQNEAQ. Trimming stripped 5 bases from V and 2 bases from J, with 16 bases between. This CDR3 has 16 amino acids. CDR3 residues: CASSPQAGTAYNEQFF. The DNA for the CDR3 is TGTGCCAGCAGCCCACAAGCGGGTACGGCCTACAATGAGCAGTTCTTC.

The rearrangement links TRBV6-2 or TRBV6-3 to TRBJ2-7; TRBD1 might be the D (6 bases). The ends were cut back, 4 bases at V and 2 bases at J, with 12 bases in the middle. CDR1 MNHEY and CDR2 SVGEGT come from the germline V gene. The CDR3 is 14 residues long. In DNA, the CDR3 is TGTGCCAGCAGTTCACAGGGTCCCACCTACGAGCAGTACTTC. Its protein is CASSSQGPTYEQYF.

CDR3 DNA: TGTGCCAGCAGTGAATATGGGGGCGGACAAGAGACCCAGTACTTC. This translates into CASSEYGGGQETQYF. This chain links TRBV6-1 with TRBJ2-5; the D gene is possibly TRBD1 (6 bases). The CDR3 is made up of 15 amino acids. Germline CDR1 and CDR2: MNHNS and SASEGT. Trimming removed 2 bases from V and 2 bases from J, with 12 bases in between.

This clone is a singleton in its sample. The gene calls are TRBV6-5 and TRBJ1-2, with 11 bases lining up with TRBD1. The CDR3 extends over 14 amino acids. Per germline, CDR1 MNHEY and CDR2 SVGAGI. The junction had 7 bases not matched to a gene; V was cut back by 5 bases and J by 8 bases. As DNA, the CDR3 is TGTGCCAGCAGTCCCTCCGGGACAGGGGGGGGCTACACCTTC. Protein: CASSPSGTGGGYTF.

The chain links TRBV19 to TRBJ1-5; tentatively, D is TRBD1 (6 bases). The CDR3 runs to 14 residues. Germline assignment: CDR1 LNHDA and CDR2 SQIVND (reference sequence). V was pared by 5 bases and J by 4 bases, with 12 bases between. The CDR3 loop reads CASSFRGPNQPQHF. The CDR3 nucleotides read TGTGCCAGTAGTTTCAGGGGCCCAAATCAGCCCCAGCATTTT. Variable domain in full (rest from reference TRBV19 and TRBJ1-5): DGGITQSPKYLFRKEGQNVTLSCEQNLNHDAMYWYRQDPGQGLRLIYYSQIVNDFQKGDIAEGYSVSREKKESFPLTVTSAQKNPTAFYLCASSFRGPNQPQHFGDGTRLSIL.

This clone was found a few times. This chain links TRBV6-2 or TRBV6-3 with TRBJ1-1, with D unclear. CDR1 is MNHEY, CDR2 SVGEGT, per germline. The CDR3 runs to 12 residues. V was cut by 3 bases and J by 7 bases, with 9 bases left in between. The CDR3 loop reads CASSYLRFEAFF. The CDR3 nucleotides read TGTGCCAGCAGTTATTTGCGTTTTGAAGCTTTCTTT.

The V gene is TRBV19, the J gene TRBJ2-1; TRBD2 matches at 7 bases. Per the germline V gene, CDR1 is LNHDA and CDR2 is SQIVND (reference sequence). The CDR3 length is 17 residues. Trimming removed 4 bases from V and 1 base from J; junction bases left unmatched: 10. Here the CDR3 DNA reads TGTGCCAGTAGTAAAACCTTGGGGGGGAGTTCCTACAATGAGCAGTTCTTC. The encoded protein is CASSKTLGGSSYNEQFF.

This clone appeared a single time. The chain employs TRBV5-4 and TRBJ1-2; D gene unclear. Germline CDR1 is SGHNT and CDR2 is YYREEE (reference sequence). The CDR3 is made up of 13 amino acids. Trimming stripped 5 bases from V and 11 bases from J, with 19 bases between. The CDR3 here is CASRPGGPERYTF. For the CDR3, the DNA is TGTGCCAGCAGACCCGGCGGGCCAGAGAGGTACACCTTC.

The chain joins TRBV25-1 to TRBJ1-2; D uncertain. The CDR3 totals 14 residues. CDR1 and CDR2 (germline): MGHDK, SYGVNS. Trimming removed 3 bases at V and 4 bases at J, with 12 bases between. The CDR3 loop reads CASSDNTGSYGYTF. In nucleotides, the CDR3 is TGTGCCAGCAGTGATAATACCGGGAGCTATGGCTACACCTTC.

The J gene is TRBJ2-7, the V gene TRBV29-1; 11 bases are a match to TRBD2. From germline, CDR1 is SQVTM and CDR2 ANQGSEA. V was clipped by 4 bases and J by 2 bases; unmatched bases: 1. There are 13 residues in the CDR3. As DNA, the CDR3 is TGCAGCGTTGTACTAGCGGGGGCCTACGAGCAGTACGTC. Protein: CSVVLAGAYEQYV.

The rearrangement uses TRBV3-1 (or the pseudogene TRBV3-2) and TRBJ1-2; 7 nucleotides line up with TRBD1. The V and J ends lost 4 bases and 4 bases, in that order; junction bases with no gene match: 3. The CDR3 covers 13 residues. The V gene's germline CDR1 is LGHDT and CDR2 YNNKEL (reference sequence). The CDR3 sequence: CASSPQGVYGYTF. In DNA form, the CDR3 reads TGTGCCAGCAGCCCCCAGGGGGTCTATGGCTACACCTTC.

This clone turned up a few times. The V and J genes are TRBV7-8 and TRBJ1-4, with 8 bases fitting TRBD1. This CDR3 contains 14 residues. Unmatched junction bases numbered 4, after V lost 5 bases and J lost 5 bases. CDR1 is SGHVS and CDR2 is FQNEAQ in the germline V gene. The CDR3, as DNA: TGTGCCAGCAGCCGCAGGGGGCTGAATGAAAAACTGTTTTTT. Translating gives CASSRRGLNEKLFF.

The gene calls are TRBV28 and TRBJ1-5; D might be TRBD1 (6 bases). The germline V and J ends were trimmed by 4 bases and 0 bases, with 22 bases remaining between them. CDR3 length: 19 amino acids. CDR1 is MDHEN, CDR2 SYDVKM, per germline. DNA of the CDR3: TGTGCCAGCAGTTGGTTACAGGGTAAACGGGGAAATAGCAATCAGCCCCAGCATTTT. This translates into CASSWLQGKRGNSNQPQHF. Filled out from reference TRBV28 and TRBJ1-5, the complete variable domain reads DVKVTQSSRYLVKRTGEKVFLECVQDMDHENMFWYRQDPGLGLRLIYFSYDVKMKEKGDIPEGYSVSREKKERFSLILESASTNQTSMYLCASSWLQGKRGNSNQPQHFGDGTRLSIL.

The chain links TRBV9 to TRBJ2-5; 8 bases fit TRBD2. CDR3 length: 15 amino acids. Germline CDR1 is SGDLS and CDR2 is YYNGEE. V dropped 5 bases and J dropped 4; count of bases not matched to a gene: 10. The CDR3, as DNA: TGTGCCAGCAGTCCCGCCGGGACTAGTATAGAGACCCAGTACTTC. This codes for CASSPAGTSIETQYF.

The chain links TRBV11-2 to TRBJ1-2, with unresolved D. The V gene's germline CDR1 is SGHAT and CDR2 FQNNGV. V lost 1 base, J lost 4 bases, and 7 bases lay in between. This CDR3 has 13 amino acids. Here the CDR3 reads CASSLVSGYGYTF. DNA for the CDR3: TGTGCCAGCAGCTTAGTATCGGGCTATGGCTACACCTTC.

In its sample, this clone was seen many times. The chain is built from TRBV25-1 and TRBJ2-1, with D tentatively TRBD1 (5 bases). The germline V and J ends were trimmed by 7 bases and 4 bases, with 11 bases remaining between them. CDR1 is MGHDK, CDR2 SYGVNS, per germline. The CDR3 contains 13 residues. CDR3 sequence reads: CASTSTEYNEQFF. The CDR3 coding sequence is TGTGCCAGCACCTCGACAGAATACAATGAGCAGTTCTTC.

The V and J genes are TRBV12-3 or TRBV12-4 and TRBJ2-1, with D perhaps TRBD2 (6 bases). Trimming removed 7 bases from V and 9 bases from J, with 13 bases in between. This CDR3 region has 12 residues. CDR3 amino acids: CASTGGGAEQFF. CDR3 DNA: TGTGCCAGCACCGGAGGCGGGGCTGAGCAGTTCTTC.

The rearrangement links TRBV9 to TRBJ1-2, with a tentative D call TRBD1 (6 bases). The germline V gene has CDR1 SGDLS and CDR2 YYNGEE. Trimming shortened V by 4 bases and J by 6 bases, and 13 bases separated the two germline ends. The CDR3 consists of 13 residues. In DNA form, the CDR3 reads TGTGCCAGCAGCAGGGACATCCTTGATGGCTACACCTTC. The encoded protein is CASSRDILDGYTF.

The chain carries TRBV2 and TRBJ2-2, with 9 bases fitting TRBD1. J lost 4 bases, V lost 2 bases, and 8 bases had no gene match. CDR1 is SNHLY and CDR2 is FYNNEI in the germline V gene. The CDR3 consists of 17 residues. CDR3 sequence (DNA): TGTGCCAGCAGTGAATACGGGCCGGGACAGGGCACCGGGGAGCTGTTTTTT. As protein: CASSEYGPGQGTGELFF.

The gene calls are TRBV27 and TRBJ1-2; 8 bases line up with TRBD1. With 8 bases clipped from V and 0 bases from J, the junction kept 8 bases outside the gene matches. The length of the CDR3 is 15 residues. Per the germline V gene, CDR1 is MNHEY and CDR2 is SMNVEV (reference sequence). The CDR3 region has the DNA TGTGCCAGCCGAAGGACAGGGAGGACTAACTATGGCTACACCTTC. Its translation is CASRRTGRTNYGYTF.

The chain couples TRBV4-1 to TRBJ1-5; D is perhaps TRBD1 (5 bases). The germline V gene encodes CDR1 MGHRA and CDR2 YSYEKL. This CDR3 spans 15 amino acids. V was shortened by 0 bases and J by 6 bases, with 12 bases between the two germline ends. CDR3 sequence: CASSQDKGWGQPQHF. The CDR3 nucleotides read TGCGCCAGCAGCCAAGATAAGGGGTGGGGTCAGCCCCAGCATTTT.

This clone was detected only once. The rearrangement joins TRBV5-1 to TRBJ2-2; D gene ambiguous. Germline assignment: CDR1 SGHRS and CDR2 YFSETQ. V lost 2 bases to trimming and J lost 1 base, with 3 bases between them. The CDR3 is 13 residues long. CDR3 sequence reads: CASSFWNTGELFF. CDR3 DNA sequence: TGCGCCAGCAGCTTCTGGAACACCGGGGAGCTGTTTTTT.

The chain couples TRBV7-9 to TRBJ1-5; TRBD1 matches 9 bases. V was clipped by 4 bases and J by 4 bases; unmatched bases: 5. Germline CDR1 reads SEHNR; CDR2 reads FQNEAQ (reference sequence). There are 15 residues in the CDR3. The CDR3 sequence: CASSWGQGENQPQHF. CDR3 coding DNA: TGTGCCAGCAGCTGGGGACAGGGTGAAAATCAGCCCCAGCATTTT.

This sequence joins TRBV6-6 and TRBJ1-1; D is uncertain. The CDR3 has 12 residues. CDR1 and CDR2 (germline): MNHNY, SVGAGI (reference sequence). Trimming removed 4 bases at V and 1 base at J, with 4 bases between. The CDR3 DNA follows: TGTGCCAGCAGTTCAGGGAACACTGAAGCTTTCTTT. Its translation is CASSSGNTEAFF.

The J gene is TRBJ1-6, the V gene TRBV5-1; D is unresolved. The V gene lost 1 base and the J gene lost 6 bases, with 8 bases spanning the gap. Germline V CDR1 and CDR2: SGHRS, YFSETQ. The CDR3 totals 14 residues. The DNA for the CDR3 is TGCGCCAGCAGCTTGCGTTCCAGTAATTCACCCCTCCACTTT. Its translation: CASSLRSSNSPLHF.

The chain combines TRBV7-2 with TRBJ1-5, with 10 nucleotides matching TRBD1. The CDR3 extends over 15 amino acids. Germline V gene data show CDR1 as SGHTA and CDR2 as FQGNSA. J gave up 6 bases and V 5 bases, and 7 bases lay outside the gene matches. CDR3 nucleotides: TGTGCCAGCAGCCGGGACAGGGGAGACCGTCAGCCCCAGCATTTT. The encoded protein is CASSRDRGDRQPQHF. Full variable domain (rest looked up from reference TRBV7-2 and TRBJ1-5): GAGVSQSPSNKVTEKGKDVELRCDPISGHTALYWYRQSLGQGLEFLIYFQGNSAPDKSGLPSDRFSAERTGGSVSTLTIQRTQQEDSAVYLCASSRDRGDRQPQHFGDGTRLSIL.

This chain connects TRBV19 to TRBJ1-2, with 7 nucleotides matching TRBD1. Germline V gene data show CDR1 as LNHDA and CDR2 as SQIVND (reference sequence). The CDR3 extends over 15 amino acids. J lost 6 bases, V lost 9 bases, and 16 bases had no gene match. Written as DNA, the CDR3 is TGTGCCAGCAACCCGGTCGAGACAGGGTATGATGGCTACACCTTC. It is translated as CASNPVETGYDGYTF. Together with reference TRBV19 and TRBJ1-2, the CDR3 gives the full variable domain: DGGITQSPKYLFRKEGQNVTLSCEQNLNHDAMYWYRQDPGQGLRLIYYSQIVNDFQKGDIAEGYSVSREKKESFPLTVTSAQKNPTAFYLCASNPVETGYDGYTFGSGTRLTVV.

This chain connects TRBV27 to TRBJ1-2; D possibly corresponds to TRBD1 (6 bases). Per germline, CDR1 MNHEY and CDR2 SMNVEV (reference sequence). V shed 5 bases and J shed 7 bases, with 11 bases lying between them. The CDR3 spans 12 residues. CDR3 protein: CASSPQGIGYTF. CDR3 nucleotides: TGTGCCAGCAGTCCCCAGGGGATTGGCTACACCTTC.